The subject of this entry is one T cell receptor (beta chain). Its antigen is not known. The CDR3 has 14 amino acids. V lost 3 bases to trimming and J lost 5 bases, with 13 bases between them. Germline CDR1 is KGHSH and CDR2 is LQKENI. The data derive from a study of CD8 T cells in ankylosing spondylitis. Whole-study results and caveats: Seemingly characteristic of ankylosing spondylitis blood was a TCR beta motif consisting of under 10 highly homologous variants. CD8+ by phenotype, disease-linked clones were relatively rare in peripheral blood. There was reportedly significant enrichment of clones that were disease-linked in matched ankylosing spondylitis synovial fluid. Before this, some motif variants had been reported in reactive arthritis synovial fluid and blood.

Quantitative barcoded 5'-RACE was used to prepare TCR beta libraries. Via MiXCR, TCRdb re-called the 5' RACE reads, giving one row per CDR3 protein. The data hold fewer than 550,000 distinct CDR3 sequences, with approximately 5.3% observed a single time. This chain uses TRBV18 with TRBJ2-5, with D unclear. Sequenced material: blood, either unsorted or a sorted T cell fraction (not recorded which). The TCR comes from a male donor with ankylosing spondylitis. CDR3 amino acids: CASSPVRPAETQYF. CDR3 sequence (DNA): TGTGCCAGCTCACCCGTAAGACCCGCGGAGACCCAGTACTTC.